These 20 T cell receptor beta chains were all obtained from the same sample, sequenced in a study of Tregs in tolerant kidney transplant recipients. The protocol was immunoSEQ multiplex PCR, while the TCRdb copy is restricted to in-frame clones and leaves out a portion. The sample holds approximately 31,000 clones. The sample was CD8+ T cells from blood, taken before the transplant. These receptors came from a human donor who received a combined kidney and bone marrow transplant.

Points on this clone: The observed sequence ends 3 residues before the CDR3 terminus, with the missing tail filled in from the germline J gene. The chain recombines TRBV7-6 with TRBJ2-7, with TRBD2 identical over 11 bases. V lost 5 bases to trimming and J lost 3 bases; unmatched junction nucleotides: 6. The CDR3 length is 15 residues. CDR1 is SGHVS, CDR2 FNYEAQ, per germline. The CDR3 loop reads CASSPTSGGVYEQYF. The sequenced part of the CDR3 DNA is TGTGCCAGCAGCCCCACTAGCGGGGGTGTCTACGAG.

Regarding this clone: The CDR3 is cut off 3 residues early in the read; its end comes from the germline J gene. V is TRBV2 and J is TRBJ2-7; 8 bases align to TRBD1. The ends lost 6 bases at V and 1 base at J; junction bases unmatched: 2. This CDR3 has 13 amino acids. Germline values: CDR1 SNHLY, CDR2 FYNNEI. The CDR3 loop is CASRDRASYEQYF. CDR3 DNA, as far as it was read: TGTGCCAGCAGGGACAGGGCATCCTACGAG.

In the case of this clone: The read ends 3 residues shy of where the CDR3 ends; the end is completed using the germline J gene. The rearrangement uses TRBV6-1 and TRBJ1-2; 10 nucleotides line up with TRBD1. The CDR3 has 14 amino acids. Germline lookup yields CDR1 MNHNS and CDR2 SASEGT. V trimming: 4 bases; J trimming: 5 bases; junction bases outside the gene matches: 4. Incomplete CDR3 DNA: TGTGCCAGCAGTGTGGGACAGGGGAGGTATGGC. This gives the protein CASSVGQGRYG. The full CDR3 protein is CASSVGQGRYGYTF.

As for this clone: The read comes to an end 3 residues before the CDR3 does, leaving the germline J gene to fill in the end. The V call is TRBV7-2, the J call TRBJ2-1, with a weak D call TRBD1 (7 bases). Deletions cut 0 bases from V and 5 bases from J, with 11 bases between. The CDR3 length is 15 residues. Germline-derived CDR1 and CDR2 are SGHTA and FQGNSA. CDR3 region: CASSLAAGGNNEQFF. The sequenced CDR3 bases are TGTGCCAGCAGCTTAGCGGCAGGGGGGAACAATGAG.

CDR3 protein: CASSPSTSGRTWSKNIQYF. The CDR3 DNA, read in part, is TGTGCCAGCAGCCCCTCGACTAGCGGGAGAACATGGTCCAAAAACATT. The rearrangement joins TRBV4-2 to TRBJ2-4; 12 bases map to TRBD2. The read ends 3 residues early relative to the CDR3; the germline J gene fills the gap. This CDR3 is 19 amino acids long. The germline gives CDR1 LGHNA, CDR2 YNFKEQ. V trimming: 4 bases; J trimming: 2 bases; junction bases outside the gene matches: 12.

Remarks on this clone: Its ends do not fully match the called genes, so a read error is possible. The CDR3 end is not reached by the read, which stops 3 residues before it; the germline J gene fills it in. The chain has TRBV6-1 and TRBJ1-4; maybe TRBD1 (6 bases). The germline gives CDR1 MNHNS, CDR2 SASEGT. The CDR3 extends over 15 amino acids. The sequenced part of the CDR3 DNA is TGTGCCAGCACTGAATGGGGACAAGTGTTGGAAAAA. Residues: CASTEWGQVLEK. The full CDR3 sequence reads CASTEWGQVLEKLFF.

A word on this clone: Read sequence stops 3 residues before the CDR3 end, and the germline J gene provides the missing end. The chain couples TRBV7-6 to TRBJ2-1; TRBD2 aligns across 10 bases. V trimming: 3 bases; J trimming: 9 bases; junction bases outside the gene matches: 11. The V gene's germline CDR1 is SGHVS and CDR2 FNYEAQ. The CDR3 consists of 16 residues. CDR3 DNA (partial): TGTGCCAGCAGCTTGCTAGCGGGAGATTTACGGGTTGAG. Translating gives CASSLLAGDLRVE. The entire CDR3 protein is CASSLLAGDLRVEQFF.

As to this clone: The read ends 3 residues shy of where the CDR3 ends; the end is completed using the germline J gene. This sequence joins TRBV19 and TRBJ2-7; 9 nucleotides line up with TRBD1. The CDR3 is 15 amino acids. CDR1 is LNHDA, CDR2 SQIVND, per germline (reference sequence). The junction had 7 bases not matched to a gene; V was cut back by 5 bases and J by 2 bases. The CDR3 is CASSSSGTGPYEQYF. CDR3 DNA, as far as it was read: TGTGCCAGTAGTTCCTCCGGGACAGGGCCCTACGAG.

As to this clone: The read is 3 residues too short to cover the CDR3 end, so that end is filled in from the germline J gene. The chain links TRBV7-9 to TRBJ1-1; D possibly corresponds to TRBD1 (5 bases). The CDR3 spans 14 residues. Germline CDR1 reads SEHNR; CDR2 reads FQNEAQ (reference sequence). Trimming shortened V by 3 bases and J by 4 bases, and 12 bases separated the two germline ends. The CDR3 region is CASSFTGGGTEAFF. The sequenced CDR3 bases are TGTGCCAGCAGCTTTACGGGGGGGGGCACTGAA.

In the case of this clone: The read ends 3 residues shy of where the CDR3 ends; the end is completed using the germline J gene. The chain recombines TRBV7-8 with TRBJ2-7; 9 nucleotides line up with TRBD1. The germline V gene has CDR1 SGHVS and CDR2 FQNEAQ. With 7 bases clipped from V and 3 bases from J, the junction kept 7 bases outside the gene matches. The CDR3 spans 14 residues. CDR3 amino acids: CASTHRDRDYEQYF. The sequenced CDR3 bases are TGTGCCAGCACCCACCGGGACAGGGACTACGAG.

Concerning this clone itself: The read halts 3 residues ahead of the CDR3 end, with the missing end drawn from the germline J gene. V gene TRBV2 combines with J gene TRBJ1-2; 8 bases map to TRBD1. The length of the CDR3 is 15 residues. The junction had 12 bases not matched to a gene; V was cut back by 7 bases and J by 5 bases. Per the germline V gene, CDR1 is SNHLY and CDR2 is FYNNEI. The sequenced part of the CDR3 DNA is TGTGCCAGCATCGGTCCGGGACAGGAAGGGTATGGC. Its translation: CASIGPGQEGYG. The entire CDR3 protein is CASIGPGQEGYGYTF.

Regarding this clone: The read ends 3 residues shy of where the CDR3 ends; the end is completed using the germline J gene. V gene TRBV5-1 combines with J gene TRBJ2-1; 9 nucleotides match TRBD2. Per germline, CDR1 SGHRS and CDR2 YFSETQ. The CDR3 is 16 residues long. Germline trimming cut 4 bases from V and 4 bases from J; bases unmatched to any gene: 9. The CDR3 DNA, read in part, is TGCGCCAGCAGCCAAACATTAGCGGGAGCTTACAATGAG. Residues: CASSQTLAGAYNE. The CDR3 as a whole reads CASSQTLAGAYNEQFF.

The chain's CDR3 is CASSKGQRLTDTQYF. Incomplete CDR3 DNA: TGTGCCAGCTCAAAGGGACAGAGACTCACAGATACG. The rearrangement joins TRBV18 to TRBJ2-3; 7 bases match TRBD1. The DNA ends 3 residues before the CDR3 does, and the rest of the CDR3 is filled in from the germline J gene. The CDR3 spans 15 residues. Germline CDR1 and CDR2: KGHSH and LQKENI. V trimming: 5 bases; J trimming: 2 bases; junction bases outside the gene matches: 7.

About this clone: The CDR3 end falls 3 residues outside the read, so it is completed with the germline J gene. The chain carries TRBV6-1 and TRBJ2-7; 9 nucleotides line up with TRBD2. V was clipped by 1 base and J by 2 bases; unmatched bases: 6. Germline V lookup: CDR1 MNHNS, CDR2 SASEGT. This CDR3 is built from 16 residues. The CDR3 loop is CASSEESGGIPYEQYF. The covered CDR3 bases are TGTGCCAGCAGTGAAGAGAGCGGGGGGATACCCTACGAG.

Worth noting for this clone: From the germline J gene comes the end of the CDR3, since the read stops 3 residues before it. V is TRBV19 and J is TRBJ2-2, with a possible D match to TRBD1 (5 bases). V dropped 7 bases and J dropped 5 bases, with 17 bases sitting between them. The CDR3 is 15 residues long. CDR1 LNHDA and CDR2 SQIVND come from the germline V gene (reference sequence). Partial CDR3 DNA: TGTGCCAGTAAGATTGCCCTCTCAGGGACCGGGGAG. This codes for CASKIALSGTGE. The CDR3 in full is CASKIALSGTGELFF.

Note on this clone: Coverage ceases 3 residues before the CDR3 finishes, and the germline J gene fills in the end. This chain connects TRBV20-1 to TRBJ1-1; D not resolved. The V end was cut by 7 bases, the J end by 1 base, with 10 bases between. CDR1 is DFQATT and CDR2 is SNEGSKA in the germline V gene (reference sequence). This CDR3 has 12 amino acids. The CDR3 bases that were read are TGCAGTGTCGGTATCGGGAACACTGAA. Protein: CSVGIGNTE. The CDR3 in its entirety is CSVGIGNTEAFF.

The CDR3 spells CASMPPNEQYF. The covered CDR3 bases are TGTGCCAGCATGCCCCCTAACGAG. V gene TRBV2 combines with J gene TRBJ2-7; D is uncertain. The missing CDR3 end, 3 residues past where the read stops, is filled in from the germline J gene. The CDR3 covers 11 residues. Germline loops: CDR1 SNHLY, CDR2 FYNNEI. Trimming stripped 7 bases from V and 5 bases from J, with 9 bases between.

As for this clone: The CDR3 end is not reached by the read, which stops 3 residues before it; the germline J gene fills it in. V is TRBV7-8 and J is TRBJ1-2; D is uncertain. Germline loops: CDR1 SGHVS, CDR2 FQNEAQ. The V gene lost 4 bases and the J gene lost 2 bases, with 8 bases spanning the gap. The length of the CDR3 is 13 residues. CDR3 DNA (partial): TGTGCCAGCAGCTGGCCACAAAACTATGGC. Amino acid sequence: CASSWPQNYG. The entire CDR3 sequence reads CASSWPQNYGYTF.

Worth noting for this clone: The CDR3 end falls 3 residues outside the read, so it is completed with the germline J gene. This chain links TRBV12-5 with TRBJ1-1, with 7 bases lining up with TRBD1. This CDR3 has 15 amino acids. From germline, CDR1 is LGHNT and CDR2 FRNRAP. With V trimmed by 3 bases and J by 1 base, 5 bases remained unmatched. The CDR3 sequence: CASGFRGLPNTEAFF. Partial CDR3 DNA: TGTGCTAGTGGTTTTAGGGGGCTACCGAACACTGAA.

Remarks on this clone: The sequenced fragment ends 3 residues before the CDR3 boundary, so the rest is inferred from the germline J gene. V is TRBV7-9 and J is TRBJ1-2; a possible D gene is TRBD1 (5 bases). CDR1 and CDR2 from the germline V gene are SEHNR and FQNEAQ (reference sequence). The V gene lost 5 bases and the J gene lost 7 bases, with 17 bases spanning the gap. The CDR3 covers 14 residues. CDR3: CASSPSRVVGGYTF. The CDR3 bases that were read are TGTGCCAGCAGCCCATCCAGGGTCGTCGGTGGC.